Below are 32 T cell receptor beta chains sequenced from a single sample in a study of cytomegalovirus exposure and HLA in healthy donors. PCR primers comprised 60 Vbeta and 13 Jbeta primers. Data came from immunoSEQ multiplex PCR; TCRdb stores just in-frame clones and leaves some out. This sample has some 120,000 clones, with about two thirds found just once. The sequencing sample was made of PBMCs. The origin of the receptors is a man younger than 45 in good health and CMV-seronegative.

This chain joins TRBV5-4 and TRBJ2-1; D call uncertain. The CDR3 extends over 11 amino acids. Germline V gene lookup returns CDR1 SGHNT and CDR2 YYREEE (reference sequence). With 3 bases removed from V and 7 bases from J, the gap between germline ends came to 5 bases. For the CDR3, the DNA is TGTGCCAGCAGCTCGGGTAATGAGCAGTTCTTC. This codes for CASSSGNEQFF.

This clone came up a few times. This chain joins TRBV4-3 and TRBJ2-7; D possibly corresponds to TRBD1 (5 bases). Trimming left V 0 bases short and J 6 bases short, with 12 bases between. The V gene's germline CDR1 is LGHNA and CDR2 YSLEER. This CDR3 region has 14 residues. DNA of the CDR3: TGCGCCAGCAGCCAAGATAGGGGTTCCAGCGAGCAGTACTTC. It is translated as CASSQDRGSSEQYF.

The gene calls are TRBV7-2 and TRBJ1-2; D remains ambiguous. The CDR3 extends over 15 amino acids. Trimming took off 1 base at V and 1 base at J, with 10 bases between the two ends. Germline-derived CDR1 and CDR2 are SGHTA and FQGNSA. The CDR3 DNA follows: TGTGCCAGCAGCTTAGATCAGGACTTTAACTATGGCTACACCTTC. Encoded protein: CASSLDQDFNYGYTF.

This chain uses TRBV15 with TRBJ2-5; 8 bases are shared with TRBD1. The J call is uncertain, as TRBJ2-7 better fits the DNA end. The CDR3 sequence is 15 residues long. The germline gives CDR1 LNHNV, CDR2 YYDKDF (reference sequence). The CDR3 region is CATSRDRVKFYEQYF. The CDR3 coding sequence is TGTGCCACCAGCAGGGACAGGGTTAAATTCTACGAGCAGTACTTC.

The genes are TRBV30 and TRBJ1-4; 7 bases are a match to TRBD1. CDR1 is GTSNPN and CDR2 is SVGIG in the germline V gene (reference sequence). There are 15 residues in the CDR3. The V and J ends lost 0 bases and 11 bases, in that order; junction bases with no gene match: 12. For the CDR3, the DNA is TGTGCCTGGAGTGTACCGGGGACAGACCTCGGGAAACTGTTTTTT. Its translation is CAWSVPGTDLGKLFF. Full variable domain (outside the CDR3, taken from reference TRBV30 and TRBJ1-4): SQTIHQWPATLVQPVGSPLSLECTVEGTSNPNLYWYRQAAGRGLQLLFYSVGIGQISSEVPQNLSASRPQDRQFILSSKKLLLSDSGFYLCAWSVPGTDLGKLFFGSGTQLSVL.

The chain joins TRBV7-8 to TRBJ2-3; D possibly corresponds to TRBD2 (5 bases). Germline loops: CDR1 SGHVS, CDR2 FQNEAQ. The CDR3 covers 18 residues. Trimming stripped 5 bases from V and 0 bases from J, with 21 bases between. The CDR3 nucleotides are TGTGCCAGCAGCCCGGGGTTCGTTCGGACTCCAAGCACAGATACGCAGTATTTT. It codes for CASSPGFVRTPSTDTQYF.

The sample holds a few counts of this clone. This sample also contains other DNA sequences that code for the same CDR3. This chain links TRBV7-9 with TRBJ1-2; 9 bases are shared with TRBD1. This CDR3 has 14 residues. CDR1 and CDR2 (germline): SEHNR, FQNEAQ (reference sequence). The V and J ends lost 6 bases and 5 bases, in that order; junction bases with no gene match: 7. The CDR3 nucleotides read TGTGCCAGCAGTCCGGGACAGGGAGGGTATGGCTACACCTTC. It codes for CASSPGQGGYGYTF. The full variable domain, rest sourced from reference TRBV7-9 and TRBJ1-2, is DTGVSQNPRHKITKRGQNVTFRCDPISEHNRLYWYRQTLGQGPEFLTYFQNEAQLEKSRLLSDRFSAERPKGSFSTLEIQRTEQGDSAMYLCASSPGQGGYGYTFGSGTRLTVV.

This chain connects TRBV4-1 to TRBJ2-5; 11 positions agree with TRBD2. Looked up from germline, CDR1 is MGHRA and CDR2 is YSYEKL. This CDR3 region has 17 residues. J gave up 6 bases and V 2 bases, and 11 bases lay outside the gene matches. The CDR3 reads CASSQTLLAGGRKTQYF. The CDR3 coding sequence is TGCGCCAGCAGCCAAACCCTTTTAGCGGGGGGGAGGAAGACCCAGTACTTC.

V and J are TRBV2 and TRBJ2-3, with 14 bases matching TRBD2. This CDR3 is 16 amino acids long. Germline assignment: CDR1 SNHLY and CDR2 FYNNEI. V dropped 9 bases and J dropped 3; count of bases not matched to a gene: 8. The chain's CDR3 is CASGLAGGPGTDTQYF. The CDR3 DNA follows: TGTGCCAGTGGACTAGCGGGGGGTCCCGGAACAGATACGCAGTATTTT.

This clone has only one observation. The chain is built from TRBV30 and TRBJ1-2, with TRBD1 matching over 9 bases. This CDR3 spans 13 amino acids. The J segment lost 8 bases and the V segment lost 2 bases, leaving 6 bases of the junction unmatched. Germline loops: CDR1 GTSNPN, CDR2 SVGIG (reference sequence). In DNA, the CDR3 is TGTGCCTGGAGTAGCCTCGGGACAGGGGGCTACACCTTC. Encoded protein: CAWSSLGTGGYTF.

This CDR3 reads CASSESGTGNYEQYF. CDR3 coding DNA: TGTGCCAGCAGCGAATCCGGGACAGGGAACTACGAGCAGTACTTC. The chain is built from TRBV6-1 and TRBJ2-7; 9 bases are shared with TRBD1. The CDR3 runs to 15 residues. Germline values: CDR1 MNHNS, CDR2 SASEGT. Losses at the gene ends were 6 bases for V and 3 bases for J; bases not matched to a gene: 9.

The V and J genes are TRBV27 and TRBJ1-2, with TRBD1 matching over 12 bases. Germline V gene data show CDR1 as MNHEY and CDR2 as SMNVEV (reference sequence). The junction had 6 bases not matched to a gene; V was cut back by 5 bases and J by 5 bases. This CDR3 is built from 15 residues. The CDR3 nucleotides read TGTGCCAGCAGTCTCGGGACAGGGGGCAAGTATGGCTACACCTTC. Translation gives CASSLGTGGKYGYTF.

This clone was recorded only once. The chain recombines TRBV7-2 with TRBJ1-2; D not resolved. CDR3 length: 13 residues. Trimming stripped 8 bases from V and 2 bases from J, with 12 bases between. Germline V gene lookup returns CDR1 SGHTA and CDR2 FQGNSA. CDR3 DNA sequence: TGTGCCAGCGCCCCTGAGGCCAACTATGGCTACACCTTC. Translating it yields CASAPEANYGYTF.

CDR3 amino acids: CASSWTTGGNINSPLHF. The CDR3 region has the DNA TGTGCCAGCAGCTGGACCACAGGGGGCAACATTAATTCACCCCTCCACTTT. J is TRBJ1-6 and V is TRBV5-5, with 9 bases matching TRBD1. Per the germline V gene, CDR1 is SGHKS and CDR2 is YYEKEE (reference sequence). This CDR3 contains 17 residues. Trimming cost V 3 bases and J 6 bases; bases outside gene matches: 10.

This clone came up once. The rearrangement joins TRBV27 to TRBJ2-1, with D possibly being TRBD1 (6 bases). V gave up 4 bases and J gave up 7 bases, with 14 bases separating them. The CDR3 totals 14 residues. Germline V CDR1 and CDR2: MNHEY, SMNVEV (reference sequence). The CDR3 spells CASSSRTASNEQFF. The DNA of the CDR3 is TGTGCCAGCAGTTCCCGGACAGCTTCGAATGAGCAGTTCTTC.

The V call is TRBV7-3, the J call TRBJ2-1; tentative D call: TRBD2 (7 bases). Trimming pared 3 bases from V and 4 bases from J, leaving 16 bases between. Germline V CDR1 and CDR2: SGHTA, FQGTGA. The CDR3 length is 16 residues. CDR3 DNA sequence: TGTGCCAGCAGCTTTTCCTCTGCGGGGGCATACAATGAGCAGTTCTTC. This translates into CASSFSSAGAYNEQFF.

This chain uses TRBV6-1 with TRBJ2-1; TRBD1 is a possible D gene (6 bases). The CDR3 covers 16 residues. Germline CDR1 is MNHNS and CDR2 is SASEGT. The V end was cut by 4 bases, the J end by 1 base, with 14 bases between. CDR3 sequence (DNA): TGTGCCAGCAGTGGGGATACAGGGTGGTCCTACAATGAGCAGTTCTTC. It specifies CASSGDTGWSYNEQFF.

This clone occurred once. This sequence joins TRBV5-1 and TRBJ2-1; 7 bases fit TRBD2. CDR1 SGHRS and CDR2 YFSETQ come from the germline V gene. The CDR3 totals 17 residues. The V and J ends lost 0 bases and 3 bases, in that order; junction bases with no gene match: 9. The CDR3 nucleotides read TGCGCCAGCAGCTTGGGGGGAATTGCGGGGGACTACAATGAGCAGTTCTTC. It is translated as CASSLGGIAGDYNEQFF.

The chain links TRBV28 to TRBJ2-3, with D tentatively TRBD1 (6 bases). The CDR3 runs 13 residues. Germline loops: CDR1 MDHEN, CDR2 SYDVKM. V was cut by 8 bases and J by 2 bases, with 11 bases left in between. CDR3 in DNA: TGTGCCAGCGAGGGGACACACACAGATACGCAGTATTTT. Its protein is CASEGTHTDTQYF. The full variable domain, with the rest looked up from reference TRBV28 and TRBJ2-3, is DVKVTQSSRYLVKRTGEKVFLECVQDMDHENMFWYRQDPGLGLRLIYFSYDVKMKEKGDIPEGYSVSREKKERFSLILESASTNQTSMYLCASEGTHTDTQYFGPGTRLTVL.

This chain uses TRBV30 with TRBJ2-7, with D possibly being TRBD2 (5 bases). V lost 3 bases, J lost 7 bases, and 22 bases lay in between. The germline V gene encodes CDR1 GTSNPN and CDR2 SVGIG (reference sequence). The CDR3 is made up of 15 amino acids. The CDR3 is CAWRGVGAPSGEQYF. Written as DNA, the CDR3 is TGTGCCTGGAGGGGCGTCGGAGCCCCCTCGGGGGAGCAGTACTTC.

CDR3 residues: CASSLITEEQYF. The CDR3 DNA reads as TGTGCCAGCAGCTTAATCACAGAAGAGCAGTACTTC. The chain uses TRBV11-2 and TRBJ2-7; D uncertain. The CDR3 has 12 residues. Looked up from germline, CDR1 is SGHAT and CDR2 is FQNNGV. Trimming shortened V by 2 bases and J by 7 bases, and 9 bases separated the two germline ends.

V usage is TRBV28 and J usage is TRBJ2-7; TRBD1 matches 8 bases. After removal of 4 bases from V and 6 bases from J, the junction contained 5 bases not matched to a gene. Germline assignment: CDR1 MDHEN and CDR2 SYDVKM. This CDR3 is built from 13 residues. The CDR3 sequence: CASSSTGVGEQYF. The CDR3 coding sequence is TGTGCCAGCAGTTCGACAGGGGTAGGCGAGCAGTACTTC.

The chain carries TRBV7-8 and TRBJ1-5; 7 bases fit TRBD1. The V and J ends lost 1 base and 2 bases, in that order; junction bases with no gene match: 5. The length of the CDR3 is 16 residues. Germline lookup yields CDR1 SGHVS and CDR2 FQNEAQ. The CDR3 DNA follows: TGTGCCAGCAGCTTAGGAGCAGGGGGAGGCAATCAGCCCCAGCATTTT. As protein: CASSLGAGGGNQPQHF.

Concerning this clone: One junction end does not reproduce the germline sequence, and a read error may be involved. The rearrangement joins TRBV7-9 to TRBJ2-7; 12 bases line up with TRBD2. Germline CDR1 SEHNR, CDR2 FQNEAQ (reference sequence). This CDR3 is 19 amino acids long. This CDR3 reads CSSSLVEQETSGSTYEQYF. CDR3 bases: TGTTCCAGCAGCTTAGTCGAGCAGGAGACTAGCGGGAGTACCTACGAGCAGTACTTC.

The chain combines TRBV13 with TRBJ2-1; 10 bases align to TRBD1. Germline-derived CDR1 and CDR2 are PRHDT and FYEKMQ (reference sequence). The CDR3 covers 14 residues. J gave up 7 bases and V 5 bases, and 5 bases lay outside the gene matches. CDR3 sequence: CASSPRTGGNEQFF. The CDR3 DNA reads as TGTGCCAGCAGCCCGCGGACAGGGGGTAATGAGCAGTTCTTC.

The chain links TRBV30 to TRBJ2-7; TRBD1 matches at 7 bases. CDR3 length equals 14 residues. Germline V gene lookup returns CDR1 GTSNPN and CDR2 SVGIG (reference sequence). V shed 0 bases and J 3 bases; nucleotides not matched to a gene: 5. The CDR3 loop reads CAWSVVAGGYEQYF. In nucleotides, the CDR3 is TGTGCCTGGAGTGTAGTAGCAGGGGGCTACGAGCAGTACTTC.

The gene calls are TRBV5-8 and TRBJ1-5, with D hard to call. Germline V gene lookup returns CDR1 SGHTS and CDR2 YDEGEE. V was cut by 3 bases and J by 6 bases, with 7 bases left in between. This CDR3 region has 12 residues. CDR3 in amino acids: CASSYFGQPQHF. The DNA for the CDR3 is TGTGCCAGCAGCTACTTCGGTCAGCCCCAGCATTTT.

The chain recombines TRBV10-2 with TRBJ2-7; 9 positions match TRBD2. V was pared by 5 bases and J by 6 bases, with 8 bases of the junction left unmatched. This CDR3 is built from 14 residues. Germline CDR1 and CDR2: WSHSY and SAAADI. For the CDR3, the DNA is TGCGCCAGCAGTCTAGCGGGGAGCTACGGCGAGCAGTACTTC. Amino acids: CASSLAGSYGEQYF.

This clone came up a few times. The chain combines TRBV11-2 with TRBJ2-7; D possibly corresponds to TRBD2 (7 bases). Between the trimmed V and J ends, which lost 1 base and 2 bases, there was a span of 12 bases. Per the germline V gene, CDR1 is SGHAT and CDR2 is FQNNGV. The CDR3 has 15 amino acids. CDR3 sequence: CASSLVTGGPYEQYF. The CDR3 bases are TGTGCCAGCAGCTTAGTTACGGGGGGCCCCTACGAGCAGTACTTC.

The chain uses TRBV27 and TRBJ1-1, with TRBD1 matching over 9 bases. In germline, CDR1 is MNHEY, CDR2 SMNVEV (reference sequence). V lost 6 bases and J lost 11; bases outside the gene matches: 19. The CDR3 covers 16 residues. CDR3 residues: CASSRTYGTGPTDAFF. CDR3 in DNA: TGTGCCAGCAGCCGCACCTACGGGACAGGGCCCACCGATGCTTTCTTT.

The rearrangement uses TRBV19 and TRBJ1-2; D is perhaps TRBD1 (6 bases). The germline CDR1 and CDR2 sequences are LNHDA and SQIVND (reference sequence). Deletions cut 7 bases from V and 2 bases from J, with 26 bases between. CDR3 size: 18 residues. In DNA, the CDR3 is TGTGCCAGTACCGGGCGGCAGGGGCAATCCTCTAGGAACTATGGCTACACCTTC. It codes for CASTGRQGQSSRNYGYTF.

This chain joins TRBV5-1 and TRBJ1-2; 7 positions match TRBD1. There are 19 residues in the CDR3. The germline V gene has CDR1 SGHRS and CDR2 YFSETQ. After removal of 4 bases from V and 5 bases from J, the junction contained 23 bases not matched to a gene. CDR3 sequence (DNA): TGCGCCAGCAGCAGACATAATGAGGGGGCGAGGGGCCTGGGATATGGCTACACCTTC. Its protein product is CASSRHNEGARGLGYGYTF. Full variable domain (remainder filled in from reference TRBV5-1 and TRBJ1-2): KAGVTQTPRYLIKTRGQQVTLSCSPISGHRSVSWYQQTPGQGLQFLFEYFSETQRNKGNFPGRFSGRQFSNSRSEMNVSTLELGDSALYLCASSRHNEGARGLGYGYTFGSGTRLTVV.